A selection of T cell receptor beta chains follows, all from one sample in a study of T cell responses to AZD1222 COVID-19 vaccine. Sequencing used immunoSEQ multiplex PCR; TCRdb keeps in-frame clones, though not all of them. This sample has about 97,000 clones, with 80% to 85% found just once. Sequenced material: peripheral blood, taken on day 0 of AZD1222 vaccination. The receptors here all came from an adult in good health. CDR3s include the opening cysteine and the closing phenylalanine or tryptophan. D genes are given only for firm matches. For some rows the clone size is stated as once, few or many, or as a class when expanded; others skip it.

CDR3 length | J gene | V gene | D gene | clone size | CDR3 DNA | CDR3 protein
14 | TRBJ2-5 | TRBV7-3 | TRBD2 | - | TGTGCCAGCAGCCCCAGCGGGAGTCAAGAGACCCAGTACTTC | CASSPSGSQETQYF
12 | TRBJ1-1 | TRBV7-9 | TRBD1 | - | TGTGCCAGCAGCCGAGGACAGGCAGAAGCTTTCTTT | CASSRGQAEAFF
15 | TRBJ1-1 | TRBV5-1 | - | - | TGCGCCAGCAGCTTGGTTACCGGCGAGAACACTGAAGCTTTCTTT | CASSLVTGENTEAFF
16 | TRBJ1-6 | TRBV5-1 | - | - | TGCGCCAGCAGCTTGGGACCTCAAGGGAGTAATTCACCCCTCCACTTT | CASSLGPQGSNSPLHF
16 | TRBJ1-3 | TRBV19 | - | once | TGTGCCAGTAGGGAGGAAGGAGGGGCCTCTGGATGGTCCATATATTTT | CASREEGGASGWSIYF
11 | TRBJ2-3 | TRBV7-9 | - | - | TGTGCCAGCAGCCTCACAGATACGCAGTATTTT | CASSLTDTQYF
13 | TRBJ2-7 | TRBV9 | - | - | TGTGCCAGCAGCGTGGGACTGGGCTACGAGCAGTACTTC | CASSVGLGYEQYF
13 | TRBJ2-2 | TRBV12-5 | - | - | TGTGCTAGTGGGAGGGACAACACCGGGGAGCTGTTTTTT | CASGRDNTGELFF
15 | TRBJ2-5 | TRBV5-1 | TRBD2 | - | TGCGCCAGCAGCTTGATAGCGGGGGGGGGCGAGACCCAGTACTTC | CASSLIAGGGETQYF
14 | TRBJ1-4 | TRBV19 | - | - | TGTGCCAGTAGTATCGGGGGCTCTCTTGAAAAACTGTTTTTT | CASSIGGSLEKLFF
13 | TRBJ2-7 | TRBV7-3 | - | - | TGTGCCAGCAGCAGGAGCGGAAATTACGAGCAGTACTTC | CASSRSGNYEQYF
14 | TRBJ1-5 | TRBV27 | - | once | TGTGCCAGCAGTTTAGAGGGGATCAATCAGCCCCAGCATTTT | CASSLEGINQPQHF
13 | TRBJ2-3 | TRBV6-4 | - | - | TGTGCCAGCAGTGACTCGATCCGGGATACGCAGTATTTT | CASSDSIRDTQYF
15 | TRBJ1-4 | TRBV28 | - | - | TGTGCCAGCAGTTACGGTGGGGGAAAGGTCGGCAAACTGTTTTTT | CASSYGGGKVGKLFF
13 | TRBJ1-5 | TRBV6-5 | - | - | TGTGCCAGCAGTTACCGGCGAGATCAGCCCCAGCATTTT | CASSYRRDQPQHF
18 | TRBJ2-1 | TRBV19 | - | - | TGTGCCAGTAGTATAGGTTGGCGGGGGCCGATTGAATACAATGAGCAGTTCTTC | CASSIGWRGPIEYNEQFF
14 | TRBJ2-4 | TRBV2 | - | - | TGTGCCAGCAGTGAGCAGTTGGTGGCAGGGATTCAGTACTTC | CASSEQLVAGIQYF
15 | TRBJ2-1 | TRBV18 | TRBD2 | - | TGTGCCAGCTCTCCGGGACTAGCGGGAGGCAATGAGCAGTTCTTC | CASSPGLAGGNEQFF
16 | TRBJ1-3 | TRBV3-1/TRBV3-2 | - | - | TGTGCCAGCAGCCCCAGTACCCCCGGCTCTGGAAACACCATATATTTT | CASSPSTPGSGNTIYF
14 | TRBJ1-2 | TRBV19 | - | - | TGTGCCAGTAAACCGGGACGAAGGGCCTATGGCTACACCTTC | CASKPGRRAYGYTF
17 | TRBJ1-5 | TRBV7-2 | - | medium-sized | TGTGCCAGCAGCTTACAGGGAACCGGAAGTGCTAATCAGCCCCAGCATTTT | CASSLQGTGSANQPQHF
14 | TRBJ1-6 | TRBV9 | - | - | TGTGCCAGCAGCGTAGGCCGGGTGCCCTCACCCCTCCACTTT | CASSVGRVPSPLHF
13 | TRBJ2-3 | TRBV12-5 | - | - | TGTGCTAGTGGTAGGAGCGGCGCAGATACGCAGTATTTT | CASGRSGADTQYF
13 | TRBJ1-2 | TRBV5-1 | TRBD1 | - | TGCGCCAGCAGCTTGGGGGACAGCCAGGGCTACACCTTC | CASSLGDSQGYTF
15 | TRBJ1-2 | TRBV11-3 | - | few | TGTGCCAGCAGCTTCGGGCTTCCAGCTAACTATGGCTACACCTTC | CASSFGLPANYGYTF
13 | TRBJ1-5 | TRBV7-9 | - | - | TGTGCCAGCAGCTTACAGGATGGGCAGCCCCAGCATTTT | CASSLQDGQPQHF
19 | TRBJ1-2 | TRBV7-8 | - | - | TGTGCCAGCAGCTTATCGGCGTCCCGGGTGGGGGCAGAAAATTATGGCTACACCTTC | CASSLSASRVGAENYGYTF
19 | TRBJ1-4 | TRBV28 | TRBD1 | - | TGTGCCAGCAGGTACCGAAAACTTCGACAGGGGCGAATTAATGAAAAACTGTTTTTT | CASRYRKLRQGRINEKLFF
12 | TRBJ2-1 | TRBV11-3 | - | - | TGTGCCAGCAGCCTAGGGGACTATGAGCAGTTCTTC | CASSLGDYEQFF
15 | TRBJ2-1 | TRBV28 | - | - | TGTGCCAGCAGTCCCACATCACAGGGCTACAATGAGCAGTTCTTC | CASSPTSQGYNEQFF
15 | TRBJ1-3 | TRBV19 | - | - | TGTGCCAGTAACCCACAGAGAAGTGAAGGAAACACCATATATTTT | CASNPQRSEGNTIYF
12 | TRBJ1-2 | TRBV9 | - | - | TGTGCCAGCAGCGCTAGAGCCTATGGCTACACCTTC | CASSARAYGYTF
15 | TRBJ1-5 | TRBV4-3 | - | - | TGCGCCAGCAGCCAAGGGTCGTTCGGCAATCAGCCCCAGCATTTT | CASSQGSFGNQPQHF
16 | TRBJ1-2 | TRBV15 | - | - | TGTGCCACCAGCAGAGCTGGCGGGCCAGCCAACTATGGCTACACCTTC | CATSRAGGPANYGYTF
13 | TRBJ1-6 | TRBV11-3 | - | - | TGTGCCGTCAAAACTGGGGTTAATTCACCCCTCCACTTT | CAVKTGVNSPLHF
14 | TRBJ2-3 | TRBV3-1/TRBV3-2 | - | - | TGTGCCAGCAGCTCCCTCGGGGCTACGGATACGCAGTATTTT | CASSSLGATDTQYF
15 | TRBJ2-1 | TRBV27 | - | - | TGTGCCAGCAGTACAGGTCCGAGTCTCGACAATGAGCAGTTCTTC | CASSTGPSLDNEQFF
15 | TRBJ2-7 | TRBV7-7 | - | once | TGTGCTAGCAGCTCCCAGGGGTCCCATTCCTACGAGCAGTACTTC | CASSSQGSHSYEQYF
13 | TRBJ1-5 | TRBV6-6 | - | - | TGTGCCAGCAGCCTAGATAGCAATCAGCCCCAGCATTTT | CASSLDSNQPQHF
15 | TRBJ2-3 | TRBV24-1 | - | once | TGTGCCACCAGTGATCCGGGACTGCACCGAGATACGCAGTATTTT | CATSDPGLHRDTQYF
18 | TRBJ2-1 | TRBV4-1 | TRBD2 | - | TGCGCCAGCAGCCAAGTGGGGAATGGACTAGCGGCCTACAATGAGCAGTTCTTC | CASSQVGNGLAAYNEQFF
13 | TRBJ1-1 | TRBV10-3 | - | - | TGTGCCATCAAAGAGGGGATGAACACTGAAGCTTTCTTT | CAIKEGMNTEAFF
15 | TRBJ1-1 | TRBV12-5 | TRBD1 | - | TGTGCTAGTGGCCCCGGGACAGGGAGGGACACTGAAGCTTTCTTT | CASGPGTGRDTEAFF
15 | TRBJ1-5 | TRBV19 | - | - | TGTGCCAGTAGTATATCGGACAATAGCAATCAGCCCCAGCATTTT | CASSISDNSNQPQHF
13 | TRBJ1-1 | TRBV28 | - | - | TGTGCCAGCAGTAGGCAGATGAACACTGAAGCTTTCTTT | CASSRQMNTEAFF
13 | TRBJ1-2 | TRBV12-3/TRBV12-4 | - | few | TGTGCCAGCAGTTCCGGACAGCCCGGTGCCTACACCTTC | CASSSGQPGAYTF
15 | TRBJ1-5 | TRBV5-5 | - | - | TGTGCCAGCAGCTTGGCCTGGGGGTACAATCAGCCCCAGCATTTT | CASSLAWGYNQPQHF
13 | TRBJ1-1 | TRBV3-1/TRBV3-2 | - | - | TGTGCCAGCAGCCGCCTATCGAACACTGAAGCTTTCTTT | CASSRLSNTEAFF
15 | TRBJ1-5 | TRBV28 | - | - | TGTGCCAGCAGCCCTACCGCAGGGCGCGGTCAGCCCCAGCATTTT | CASSPTAGRGQPQHF
14 | TRBJ1-6 | TRBV28 | - | once | TGTGCCAGCAGTGGGGGCCCGTTTAATTCACCCCTCCACTTT | CASSGGPFNSPLHF
12 | TRBJ2-1 | TRBV19 | - | - | TGTGCCAGTAGTGACCGCTACAATGAGCAGTTCTTC | CASSDRYNEQFF
16 | TRBJ2-2 | TRBV5-6 | TRBD2 | - | TGTGCCAGCAGCTTGTCAGCGGGGGGCCCGGGCGGGGAGCTGTTTTTT | CASSLSAGGPGGELFF
17 | TRBJ2-7 | TRBV6-2/TRBV6-3 | - | once | TGTGCCAGCAGTATACGATATCGGGGGGCAACTAACTACGAGCAGTACTTC | CASSIRYRGATNYEQYF
15 | TRBJ2-3 | TRBV28 | - | - | TGTGCCAGCAGTTCCCATCAGGGCAGCACAGATACGCAGTATTTT | CASSSHQGSTDTQYF
14 | TRBJ2-2 | TRBV5-1 | - | - | TGCGCCAGCCAAAGGGAGGCGAACACCGGGGAGCTGTTTTTT | CASQREANTGELFF